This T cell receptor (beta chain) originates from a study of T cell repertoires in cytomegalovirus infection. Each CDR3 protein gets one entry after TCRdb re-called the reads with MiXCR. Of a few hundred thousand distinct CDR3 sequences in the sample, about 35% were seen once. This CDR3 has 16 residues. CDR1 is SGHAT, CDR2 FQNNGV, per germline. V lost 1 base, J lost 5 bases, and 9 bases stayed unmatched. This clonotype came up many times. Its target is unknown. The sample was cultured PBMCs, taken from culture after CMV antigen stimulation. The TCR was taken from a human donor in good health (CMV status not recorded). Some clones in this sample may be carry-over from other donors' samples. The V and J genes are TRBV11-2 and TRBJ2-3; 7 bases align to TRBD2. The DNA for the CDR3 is TGTGCCAGCAGCTTAGGACTAGCCGGCAGGATAGATACGCAGTATTTT. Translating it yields CASSLGLAGRIDTQYF.